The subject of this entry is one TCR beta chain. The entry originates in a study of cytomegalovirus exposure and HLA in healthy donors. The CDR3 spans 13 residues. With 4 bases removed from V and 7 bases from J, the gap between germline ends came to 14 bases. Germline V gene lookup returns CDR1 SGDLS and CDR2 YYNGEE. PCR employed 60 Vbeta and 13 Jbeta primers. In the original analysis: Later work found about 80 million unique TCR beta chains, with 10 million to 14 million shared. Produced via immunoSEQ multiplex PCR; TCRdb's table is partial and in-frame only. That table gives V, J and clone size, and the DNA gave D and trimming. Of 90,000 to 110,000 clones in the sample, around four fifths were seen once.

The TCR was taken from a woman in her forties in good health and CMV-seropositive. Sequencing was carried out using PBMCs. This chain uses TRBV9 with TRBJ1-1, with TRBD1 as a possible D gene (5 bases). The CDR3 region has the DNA TGTGCCAGCAGCCAGAGATTCGGGGGTGAAGCTTTCTTT. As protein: CASSQRFGGEAFF.